These 21 T cell receptor beta chains were sequenced from one sample in a study of naive and memory T cell subsets. Both TRBC1 and TRBC2 were covered by a beta constant-region primer of two equimolar oligonucleotides. The ligated cDNA underwent four PCR rounds using SP2 and nested alpha and beta constant-region primers. TCRdb ran MiXCR on the UMI-ligation and nested PCR reads and lists one entry per CDR3 protein. The table has 100,000 to 150,000 distinct CDR3 sequences, over 30% seen once. The sample comprised central memory CD4+ T cells from blood. The receptors derive from a human donor in good health.

This clonotype turned up a few times. The chain is built from TRBV19 and TRBJ2-1; 13 bases map to TRBD2. V trimming: 7 bases; J trimming: 3 bases; junction bases outside the gene matches: 12. Germline V gene data show CDR1 as LNHDA and CDR2 as SQIVND (reference sequence). The CDR3 spans 18 residues. CDR3 bases: TGTGCCAGTACCCCTAGGAGACTAGCGGGAGGTTACTACAATGAGCAGTTCTTC. It is translated as CASTPRRLAGGYYNEQFF.

This chain uses TRBV6-5 with TRBJ1-2; D is ambiguous. V was cut by 2 bases and J by 3 bases, with 10 bases left in between. There are 14 residues in the CDR3. Germline values: CDR1 MNHEY, CDR2 SVGAGI. The CDR3 sequence: CASSYIASYYGYTF. Here the CDR3 DNA reads TGTGCCAGCAGTTACATCGCATCCTACTATGGCTACACCTTC.

V gene TRBV28 combines with J gene TRBJ2-1, with D unresolved. Per germline, CDR1 MDHEN and CDR2 SYDVKM. Trimming left V 8 bases short and J 6 bases short, with 14 bases between. The CDR3 has 13 residues. The CDR3 nucleotides read TGTGCCAGCCTTTCCAAGGCCGTCAATGAGCAGTTCTTC. It yields the protein CASLSKAVNEQFF. Based on the CDR3 plus reference TRBV28 and TRBJ2-1, the full variable domain is DVKVTQSSRYLVKRTGEKVFLECVQDMDHENMFWYRQDPGLGLRLIYFSYDVKMKEKGDIPEGYSVSREKKERFSLILESASTNQTSMYLCASLSKAVNEQFFGPGTRLTVL.

The V gene is TRBV7-2, the J gene TRBJ2-1, with D tentatively TRBD1 (5 bases). V was pared by 5 bases and J by 0 bases, with 11 bases between. CDR1 SGHTA and CDR2 FQGNSA come from the germline V gene. CDR3 size: 15 residues. The CDR3 here is CASSLRQYSYNEQFF. The DNA for the CDR3 is TGTGCCAGCAGCCTAAGACAGTACTCCTACAATGAGCAGTTCTTC.

This clonotype was counted many times. The rearrangement uses TRBV9 and TRBJ2-7; tentatively, D is TRBD1 (6 bases). CDR1 is SGDLS, CDR2 YYNGEE, per germline. This CDR3 spans 15 amino acids. V was pared by 4 bases and J by 0 bases, with 14 bases between. The CDR3 here is CASSPGQPSSYEQYF. CDR3 DNA: TGTGCCAGCAGCCCAGGACAGCCAAGCTCCTACGAGCAGTACTTC.

As to this clonotype: The junction differs from germline at one of its ends, possibly a read error. This CDR3 reads CSASTRAGAGETRYF. The DNA for the CDR3 is TGCAGTGCTAGTACGCGAGCGGGAGCAGGGGAGACCCGGTACTTC. This rearrangement joins TRBV20-1 to TRBJ2-5; 8 bases align to TRBD2. Germline assignment: CDR1 DFQATT and CDR2 SNEGSKA (reference sequence). CDR3 length: 15 amino acids.

The chain couples TRBV20-1 to TRBJ2-7; 9 positions match TRBD2. V gave up 0 bases and J gave up 1 base; unmatched junction bases: 4. This CDR3 contains 15 residues. Per the germline V gene, CDR1 is DFQATT and CDR2 is SNEGSKA (reference sequence). The CDR3 reads CSAREAGGGSYEQYF. The CDR3 bases are TGCAGTGCTAGAGAGGCGGGAGGGGGGTCCTACGAGCAGTACTTC.

This clonotype came up once. J is TRBJ2-5 and V is TRBV29-1; possible D gene TRBD1, 6 bases. The ends were cut back, 0 bases at V and 5 bases at J, with 10 bases in the middle. The CDR3 totals 13 residues. Per the germline V gene, CDR1 is SQVTM and CDR2 is ANQGSEA. CDR3 bases: TGCAGCGTTGAAGAGGGGGCCCGGGAGACCCAGTACTTC. This translates into CSVEEGARETQYF. Using reference TRBV29-1 and TRBJ2-5 for the parts outside the CDR3, the full variable domain is SAVISQKPSRDICQRGTSLTIQCQVDSQVTMMFWYRQQPGQSLTLIATANQGSEATYESGFVIDKFPISRPNLTFSTLTVSNMSPEDSSIYLCSVEEGARETQYFGPGTRLLVL.

The chain joins TRBV29-1 to TRBJ1-1, with TRBD1 matching 10 bases. This CDR3 is 14 amino acids long. With 4 bases clipped from V and 0 bases from J, the junction kept 2 bases outside the gene matches. The V gene's germline CDR1 is SQVTM and CDR2 ANQGSEA. As DNA, the CDR3 is TGCAGCGTTGGCGGACAGGGGGTGAACACTGAAGCTTTCTTT. Amino acids: CSVGGQGVNTEAFF.

The rearrangement links TRBV5-4 to TRBJ2-7; the match to TRBD1 covers 8 bases. The CDR3 sequence is 15 residues long. Losses at the gene ends were 0 bases for V and 0 bases for J; bases not matched to a gene: 2. Germline V CDR1 and CDR2: SGHNT, YYREEE (reference sequence). This chain's CDR3 is CASSLGQGASYEQYF. CDR3 DNA sequence: TGTGCCAGCAGCTTGGGTCAGGGGGCCTCCTACGAGCAGTACTTC. Variable domain in full (rest from reference TRBV5-4 and TRBJ2-7): ETGVTQSPTHLIKTRGQQVTLRCSSQSGHNTVSWYQQALGQGPQFIFQYYREEENGRGNFPPRFSGLQFPNYSSELNVNALELDDSALYLCASSLGQGASYEQYFGPGTRLTVT.

This clonotype was observed a handful of times. This chain joins TRBV24-1 and TRBJ2-1; 8 bases fit TRBD1. CDR1 and CDR2 (germline): KGHDR, SFDVKD. This CDR3 spans 13 amino acids. V lost 7 bases, J lost 8 bases, and 6 bases stayed unmatched. CDR3 DNA: TGTGCCACCAGCGCGGACAGGGTCCATGAGCAGTTCTTC. The encoded protein is CATSADRVHEQFF.

The J gene is TRBJ1-4, the V gene TRBV28; D may be TRBD1 (5 bases). The V gene's germline CDR1 is MDHEN and CDR2 SYDVKM. Trimming cost V 8 bases and J 2 bases, with 15 bases left between them. This CDR3 is 15 amino acids long. The CDR3 DNA is TGTGCCAGCGGATCATTGACAGCTACTAATGAAAAACTGTTTTTT. Residues: CASGSLTATNEKLFF.

The rearrangement uses TRBV28 and TRBJ1-2; D is undetermined. Trimming pared 3 bases from V and 7 bases from J, leaving 15 bases between. Germline V CDR1 and CDR2: MDHEN, SYDVKM. CDR3 length: 14 residues. CDR3 sequence (DNA): TGTGCCAGCAGTTTGGCCACCCCTATGGGTGGCTACACCTTC. Translated: CASSLATPMGGYTF.

Only a few counts were recorded for this clonotype. The chain combines TRBV6-1 with TRBJ2-7; D is unresolved. Germline loops: CDR1 MNHNS, CDR2 SASEGT. The CDR3 runs to 10 residues. Trimming removed 8 bases at V and 3 bases at J, with 5 bases between. The CDR3 region is CASANYEQYF. DNA for the CDR3: TGTGCCAGCGCAAACTACGAGCAGTACTTC.

This clonotype occurred a few times. The DNA of the CDR3 is TGCAGTGCTAGTCCGGGTCTCACAGATACGCAGTATTTT. Translating it yields CSASPGLTDTQYF. The chain is built from TRBV20-1 and TRBJ2-3; D ambiguous. This CDR3 comprises 13 residues. Germline CDR1 reads DFQATT; CDR2 reads SNEGSKA (reference sequence). The V end lost 3 bases, the J end lost 2 bases, and 9 bases lay between the germline ends.

The chain is built from TRBV10-2 and TRBJ2-3; D is unclear. The length of the CDR3 is 14 residues. Germline V gives CDR1 WSHSY, CDR2 SAAADI. V was pared by 3 bases and J by 6 bases, with 13 bases between. In DNA form, the CDR3 reads TGCGCCAGCAGTGACCTTTTGGTGGTGGATACGCAGTATTTT. Its translation is CASSDLLVVDTQYF.

This clonotype was detected a few times. This sequence joins TRBV29-1 and TRBJ1-1, with D uncertain. The CDR3 is 12 residues long. Germline CDR1 and CDR2: SQVTM and ANQGSEA. V was clipped by 7 bases and J by 2 bases, with 11 bases between them. CDR3 sequence reads: CSGIGGNTEAFF. Here the CDR3 DNA reads TGCAGCGGAATCGGAGGAAACACTGAAGCTTTCTTT.

The gene calls are TRBV20-1 and TRBJ1-6, with TRBD1 matching over 9 bases. The germline V gene encodes CDR1 DFQATT and CDR2 SNEGSKA (reference sequence). V shed 5 bases, J shed 7 bases, and the junction held 9 bases outside the gene matches. The CDR3 has 15 amino acids. In DNA, the CDR3 is TGCAGTGCTGGTCTTGGGACAGGGAGGAATTCACCCCTCCACTTT. The encoded protein is CSAGLGTGRNSPLHF.

The chain joins TRBV9 to TRBJ2-7; 8 bases align to TRBD2. Trimming at V came to 0 bases and at J to 2 bases, leaving 4 bases not matched to a gene. Germline CDR1 reads SGDLS; CDR2 reads YYNGEE. CDR3 length: 15 residues. For the CDR3, the DNA is TGTGCCAGCAGCGTAGACGGGGGGGGAACCTACGAGCAGTACTTC. Protein sequence: CASSVDGGGTYEQYF.

This clonotype was detected a few times. The J gene is TRBJ1-5, the V gene TRBV5-1; D is possibly TRBD1 (6 bases). The germline V gene has CDR1 SGHRS and CDR2 YFSETQ. V was cut by 2 bases and J by 1 base, with 10 bases left in between. The CDR3 sequence is 15 residues long. The CDR3 here is CASSLTTGSNQPQHF. The DNA for the CDR3 is TGCGCCAGCAGCTTAACCACAGGGAGCAATCAGCCCCAGCATTTT.

The J gene is TRBJ2-1, the V gene TRBV30, with D possibly matching TRBD1 (5 bases). This CDR3 contains 17 residues. Germline-derived CDR1 and CDR2 are GTSNPN and SVGIG (reference sequence). Trimming took off 4 bases at V and 6 bases at J, with 25 bases between the two ends. The CDR3 is CAWTRGAIVGAINEQFF. The CDR3 nucleotides are TGTGCCTGGACCCGCGGAGCCATAGTTGGGGCAATCAATGAGCAGTTCTTC.